This TCR beta chain was captured in a study of OX40 agonist ivuxolimab in advanced cancers. The overall study: Prior anti-PD-1, anti-PD-L1 or anti-CTLA-4 therapy was allowed; roughly 40% had some. Study-level findings and limits: Clonal expansion was seen in CD4+ and CD8+ blood T cells by week 6 at 0.1 to 3.0 mg/kg.

Trimming took 7 bases from V and 6 from J; bases not matched to a gene: 6. The CDR3 is 15 amino acids. Germline lookup yields CDR1 SGHRS and CDR2 YFSETQ. The data were produced by immunoSEQ multiplex PCR, yet TCRdb's version contains in-frame clones alone and is incomplete. The table records just under 65,000 clones, about 90% of them present only once. About this clone: The antigen is undetermined.

The sequence was obtained from an adult with an advanced solid tumor such as melanoma, head and neck, liver or kidney cancer. The chain employs TRBV5-1 and TRBJ2-1; TRBD2 matches at 14 bases. Sequencing was performed on CD4+ or CD8+ T cells sorted from blood, taken in a trial of the OX40 agonist ivuxolimab. This chain's CDR3 is CASDPGLAGVNEQFF. DNA of the CDR3: TGCGCCAGCGATCCGGGACTAGCGGGAGTCAATGAGCAGTTCTTC.